This record covers a single T cell receptor beta chain. Its antigen remains unidentified. The data originate from a study of T cell responses to AZD1222 COVID-19 vaccine. Study-wide results and caveats: Repertoires were obtained solely post-peak T cell response.

Sequencing was performed with immunoSEQ multiplex PCR; in TCRdb, only in-frame clones are kept and a portion is missing. The sample carries about 150,000 clones, approximately 90% recorded once. This clonotype was sampled from an adult who received the AZD1222 COVID-19 vaccine. The source was peripheral blood, collected 28 days after the second AZD1222 dose.

This CDR3 reads CASSSGGGTSGYNEQFF. The CDR3 coding sequence is TGTGCCAGCAGCTCCGGAGGTGGGACTAGCGGATACAATGAGCAGTTCTTC. V gene TRBV9 combines with J gene TRBJ2-1; TRBD2 aligns across 11 bases. CDR1 SGDLS and CDR2 YYNGEE come from the germline V gene. This CDR3 is built from 17 residues. V shed 4 bases, J shed 4 bases, and the junction held 10 bases outside the gene matches.